One and the same sample provided the 13 T cell receptor beta chains below, sequenced in a study of human T cells and chemical hapten exposure. The time point is: patch test 1, 2 weeks after DPC sensitization. As for treatment: therapeutic diphenylcyclopropenone sensitization with weekly scalp DPC. A single record per CDR3 protein comes from TCRdb applying MiXCR to the RACE reads. The sample consists of more than 90,000 distinct CDR3 sequences, over 9.5% of them appearing once. The specimen comprised whole blood, sampled in connection with sensitization to the hapten diphenylcyclopropenone (DPC). All receptors come from a man between 40 and 49 years old with alopecia areata. Some clones in this sample may be carry-over from other donors' samples.

V is TRBV6-1 and J is TRBJ2-1, with 9 bases identical to TRBD2. Germline V CDR1 and CDR2: MNHNS, SASEGT. V was pared by 6 bases and J by 6 bases, with 3 bases of the junction left unmatched. This CDR3 is 13 amino acids long. The CDR3 coding sequence is TGTGCCAGCAGGCGGGAGGGCCGCAATGAGCAGTTCTTC. Translated: CASRREGRNEQFF.

This clonotype was seen repeatedly, ten times or more. V is TRBV29-1 and J is TRBJ2-1; no clear D gene. The CDR3 totals 10 residues. Trimming took off 5 bases at V and 5 bases at J, with 4 bases between the two ends. CDR1 SQVTM and CDR2 ANQGSEA come from the germline V gene. CDR3 DNA: TGCAGCGTTTGGGACAATGAGCAGTTCTTC. Its protein product is CSVWDNEQFF.

Here the CDR3 DNA reads TGTGCCAGCAGCTTTTTAAAGAGTGCGGGAGTGAATGAGCAGTTCTTC. This encodes CASSFLKSAGVNEQFF. The rearrangement joins TRBV11-3 to TRBJ2-1, with TRBD2 matching over 7 bases. V lost 3 bases to trimming and J lost 7 bases; unmatched junction nucleotides: 12. Germline values: CDR1 SGHNT, CDR2 YENEEA. This CDR3 contains 16 residues.

Ten or more counts support this clonotype. V and J are TRBV6-2 or TRBV6-3 and TRBJ2-1; D is uncertain. CDR1 is MNHEY, CDR2 SVGEGT, per germline. The CDR3 totals 16 residues. The V end was cut by 0 bases, the J end by 1 base, with 10 bases between. In DNA, the CDR3 is TGTGCCAGCAGTTACTCCTCGCGGACGTCCTACAATGAGCAGTTCTTC. Translating it yields CASSYSSRTSYNEQFF.

The gene calls are TRBV15 and TRBJ2-1; 8 bases fit TRBD1. This CDR3 contains 12 residues. Trimming cost V 5 bases and J 8 bases; bases outside gene matches: 2. Germline-derived CDR1 and CDR2 are LNHNV and YYDKDF (reference sequence). The CDR3 protein is CATSGQGDEQFF. The CDR3 DNA follows: TGTGCCACCAGCGGACAGGGCGATGAGCAGTTCTTC.

This clonotype was observed a few times. The chain recombines TRBV28 with TRBJ2-1; no clear D. Germline CDR1 is MDHEN and CDR2 is SYDVKM. V gave up 2 bases and J gave up 15 bases, with 11 bases separating them. The CDR3 length is 11 residues. The CDR3 reads CASSLNGRGFF. The CDR3 coding sequence is TGTGCCAGCAGTTTAAATGGTCGCGGGTTCTTC.

This rearrangement joins TRBV7-8 to TRBJ2-4; D call uncertain. Germline lookup yields CDR1 SGHVS and CDR2 FQNEAQ. The CDR3 covers 18 residues. V lost 4 bases to trimming and J lost 0 bases, with 19 bases between them. CDR3 sequence (DNA): TGTGCCAGCAGCTCAAGAGGAGTTGGATACCTAGCCAAAAACATTCAGTACTTC. Residues: CASSSRGVGYLAKNIQYF. The full variable domain, in which reference TRBV7-8 and TRBJ2-4 provide the parts outside the CDR3, is GAGVSQSPRYKVAKRGQDVALRCDPISGHVSLFWYQQALGQGPEFLTYFQNEAQLDKSGLPSDRFFAERPEGSVSTLKIQRTQQEDSAVYLCASSSRGVGYLAKNIQYFGAGTRLSVL.

The chain combines TRBV6-2 or TRBV6-3 with TRBJ1-1; D may be TRBD1 (6 bases). Trimming cost V 2 bases and J 6 bases, with 16 bases left between them. CDR3 size: 15 residues. Germline assignment: CDR1 MNHEY and CDR2 SVGEGT. The CDR3 nucleotides read TGTGCCAGCAGTTACCTTCCCAGGGACACGGCTGAAGCTTTCTTT. This gives the protein CASSYLPRDTAEAFF.

This clonotype occurred many times. The chain employs TRBV28 and TRBJ1-5; unclear D gene. CDR1 is MDHEN and CDR2 is SYDVKM in the germline V gene. The V gene lost 7 bases and the J gene lost 6 bases, with 13 bases spanning the gap. The CDR3 contains 13 residues. CDR3 sequence (DNA): TGTGCCAGCACCAGATGGGGAGGTCAGCCCCAGCATTTT. As protein: CASTRWGGQPQHF.

This clonotype was seen many times. The V and J genes are TRBV20-1 and TRBJ2-7; 13 bases map to TRBD2. Germline-derived CDR1 and CDR2 are DFQATT and SNEGSKA (reference sequence). Trimming removed 3 bases from V and 5 bases from J; junction bases left unmatched: 10. The CDR3 extends over 16 amino acids. The CDR3 nucleotides are TGCAGTGCTAGCCCGACCCGGACTAGCGGGAGTAACGAGCAGTACGTC. Translating gives CSASPTRTSGSNEQYV.

There are many counts of this clonotype. V gene TRBV7-8 combines with J gene TRBJ2-7, with 10 bases matching TRBD2. V dropped 7 bases and J dropped 4; count of bases not matched to a gene: 10. The CDR3 has 15 residues. Germline CDR1 and CDR2: SGHVS and FQNEAQ. The CDR3 DNA is TGTGCCAGCACGACCCCTAGCGGGAGCTTATACGAGCAGTACTTC. This encodes CASTTPSGSLYEQYF.

This chain connects TRBV5-6 to TRBJ2-4; 7 nucleotides match TRBD1. The J segment lost 1 base and the V segment lost 5 bases, leaving 6 bases of the junction unmatched. CDR1 is SGHDT, CDR2 YYEEEE, per germline. The CDR3 contains 15 residues. The CDR3: CASSQTGTAKNIQYF. The CDR3 nucleotides are TGTGCCAGCAGTCAGACAGGGACCGCCAAAAACATTCAGTACTTC.

The table lists this clonotype with a few counts. This chain uses TRBV18 with TRBJ1-1, with D possibly matching TRBD1 (6 bases). The CDR3 is 15 amino acids. The germline gives CDR1 KGHSH, CDR2 LQKENI. The V end lost 3 bases, the J end lost 3 bases, and 14 bases lay between the germline ends. The CDR3 region is CASSPRGQRYTEAFF. The CDR3 DNA is TGTGCCAGCTCACCGCGAGGACAGAGATACACTGAAGCTTTCTTT.